A selection of T cell receptor beta chains follows, all from one sample in a study of control samples from healthy donors and cancer patients. Method: immunoSEQ multiplex PCR; TCRdb's copy keeps in-frame clones and lacks some. The sample has 35,000 to 45,000 clones, about 91% seen once. Input material: PBMCs. All receptors come from a woman in her thirties or forties with head and neck cancer. Each CDR3 is given with its conserved first and last residue. A D gene is named only where the DNA matches it firmly. Some rows mark clone size as missing; the rest say once, few, many or name a class of expanded clone.

>TRBJ1-2|-|-|TRBV29-1
TGCAGCGTTGTCCGTTCTAACTATGGCTACACCTTC
CSVVRSNYGYTF
>TRBJ1-5|-|-|TRBV30
TGTGCCTGGAGTGTTGCGGGGAATCAGCCCCAGCATTTT
CAWSVAGNQPQHF
>TRBJ1-1|-|-|TRBV27
TGTGCCAGCGGGGGCGGCTGGAACACTGAAGCTTTCTTT
CASGGGWNTEAFF
>TRBJ1-2|-|TRBD1|TRBV28
TGTGCCAGCACCCCAAGGACAGGCCGCGCTGGGGGCTACACCTTC
CASTPRTGRAGGYTF
>TRBJ2-3|-|-|TRBV4-1
TGCGCCAGCAGCCAAGGATTGGACTTCACAGATACGCAGTATTTT
CASSQGLDFTDTQYF
>TRBJ1-1|-|TRBD1|TRBV25-1
TGTGCCAGCCGGGCACAGGGGGCGGCTGAAGCTTTCTTT
CASRAQGAAEAFF
>TRBJ1-2|-|TRBD1|TRBV6-6
TGTGCCAGCAGATCACCAGGGGGCGAACACTATGGCTACACCTTC
CASRSPGGEHYGYTF
>TRBJ1-4|-|-|TRBV28
TGTGCCAGCAGCGGGCAGGGACTTGCAACTAATGAAAAACTGTTTTTT
CASSGQGLATNEKLFF
>TRBJ2-2|-|TRBD1|TRBV6-1
TGTGCCAGCGTCGACAGGGGGCTCAACACCGGGGAGCTGTTTTTT
CASVDRGLNTGELFF
>TRBJ2-2|-|-|TRBV5-4
TGTGCCAGCAGCTTGTTAGCGAACACCGGGGAGCTGTTTTTT
CASSLLANTGELFF
>TRBJ2-4|-|TRBD1|TRBV25-1
TGTGCCAGCAGTGAACGGGGACAGGGGGCTGGGAACATTCAGTACTTC
CASSERGQGAGNIQYF
>TRBJ2-1|-|-|TRBV7-3
TGTGCCAGCAGCTTGGACAGTTCCAATGAGCAGTTCTTC
CASSLDSSNEQFF
>TRBJ2-3|-|TRBD2|TRBV9
TGTGCCAGCAGCGGGACTAGCGGGACTCCAGGAGATACGCAGTATTTT
CASSGTSGTPGDTQYF
>TRBJ1-2|-|TRBD1|TRBV6-1
TGTGCCAGCAGTGAAGTAGGGACAGGGAAGGGCTACACCTTC
CASSEVGTGKGYTF
>TRBJ1-1|-|TRBD1|TRBV7-2
TGTGCCAGCAGCTTAGGGGGTGACAGGGCGGACACTGAAGCTTTCTTT
CASSLGGDRADTEAFF
>TRBJ1-1|-|TRBD1|TRBV29-1
TGCAGCGCCGGGGACAGGAAAAACATGAACACTGAAGCTTTCTTT
CSAGDRKNMNTEAFF
>TRBJ1-5|-|-|TRBV28
TGTGCCAGCAGTCCAGGGCTTCAGCCCCAGCATTTT
CASSPGLQPQHF
>TRBJ1-5|-|-|TRBV5-3
TGTGCCAGAAGCTTGTGCAATCAGCCCCAGCATTTT
CARSLCNQPQHF
>TRBJ1-1|once|-|TRBV19
TGTGCCAGTAGGGGAAGGGTCGAAGCTTTCTTT
CASRGRVEAFF
>TRBJ2-6|-|TRBD1|TRBV5-1
TGCGCCAGCAGCACGGGACAGCTCCTCTCTGGGGCCAACGTCCTGACTTTC
CASSTGQLLSGANVLTF
>TRBJ1-3|-|-|TRBV6-1
TGTGCCAGCAGTGAATCGTTTGCTGGAAACACCATATATTTT
CASSESFAGNTIYF
>TRBJ2-1|-|TRBD2|TRBV6-1
TGTGCCAGCAGTGAAGCGCAACGGGGGGGCCAGGGTGAGCAGTTCTTC
CASSEAQRGGQGEQFF
>TRBJ1-1|-|TRBD1|TRBV5-5
TGTGCCAGCATAGTCTCCGGGACAGAAAAAGCTTTCTTT
CASIVSGTEKAFF
>TRBJ2-2|-|-|TRBV5-1
TGCGCCAGCAGCTTGGGAAGGGGCGCGGGCGCCGGGGAGCTGTTTTTT
CASSLGRGAGAGELFF
>TRBJ2-7|-|TRBD2|TRBV5-1
TGCGCCAGCAGCTCTCTAGCGGGAGGCTACGAGCAGTACTTC
CASSSLAGGYEQYF
>TRBJ2-7|-|TRBD1|TRBV27
TGTGCCAGCAGCTCCATGAACCCCTGGGACAGTAGCTCCTACGAGCAGTACTTC
CASSSMNPWDSSSYEQYF
>TRBJ2-1|-|-|TRBV7-9
TGTGCCAGCAGCTTCCTAGAGGGCAATGAGCAGTTCTTC
CASSFLEGNEQFF
>TRBJ2-5|-|TRBD2|TRBV11-3
TGTGCCAGCAGCCCCGGGACTAGCGGGGGCCCCCGGGAGACCCAGTACTTC
CASSPGTSGGPRETQYF